A selection of T cell receptor beta chains follows, all from one sample in a study of blood T cell repertoires in COVID-19. Repertoires were generated with immunoSEQ multiplex PCR, while TCRdb's copy carries only in-frame clones and drops some. This table has about 170,000 clones, roughly 90% appearing once. The specimen was peripheral blood. These receptors all come from a man younger than 30 with COVID-19, enrolled during active disease. Each CDR3 is given with its conserved first and last residue. D genes are given only for firm matches. Clone size is shown for a subset of rows, as once, few, many or a class of expanded clone.

j_call v_call d_call clone_size cdr3_aa cdr3_nt
TRBJ2-3 TRBV5-1 TRBD2 once CASSLGAGRGYTQYF TGCGCCAGCAGCTTGGGTGCAGGGCGGGGGTATACGCAGTATTTT
TRBJ2-7 TRBV2 NA NA CASSELGWRSLSYEQYF TGTGCCAGCAGTGAATTAGGTTGGCGGAGCCTCTCCTACGAGCAGTACTTC
TRBJ2-1 TRBV3-1/TRBV3-2 NA NA CASSQERGYYNEQFF TGTGCCAGCAGCCAAGAGCGCGGTTACTACAATGAGCAGTTCTTC
TRBJ2-7 TRBV29-1 TRBD2 NA CSVSGTSETYEQYF TGCAGCGTTTCCGGGACTAGCGAAACCTACGAGCAGTACTTC
TRBJ2-7 TRBV4-1 TRBD2 NA CASSQDPAGGYEQYF TGCGCCAGCAGCCAAGATCCAGCGGGAGGTTACGAGCAGTACTTC
TRBJ2-7 TRBV28 NA NA CASSSPVARYEQYF TGTGCCAGCAGTTCCCCTGTAGCACGCTACGAGCAGTACTTC
TRBJ2-7 TRBV19 NA NA CASSTTQGSSYEQYF TGTGCCAGTAGTACAACCCAGGGTAGCTCCTACGAGCAGTACTTC
TRBJ1-5 TRBV28 NA NA CASSPFRSNQPQHF TGTGCCAGCAGCCCTTTTCGGAGCAATCAGCCCCAGCATTTT
TRBJ2-1 TRBV6-2/TRBV6-3 TRBD2 NA CASSSIHLLAGARLVEQFF TGTGCCAGCAGCTCTATCCATCTACTAGCGGGAGCTCGGCTGGTTGAGCAGTTCTTC
TRBJ2-3 TRBV19 TRBD2 NA CASSKLTSGSTDTQYF TGTGCCAGTAGTAAATTGACTAGCGGCAGCACAGATACGCAGTATTTT
TRBJ2-1 TRBV9 TRBD2 NA CASSVGTSGRIYNEQFF TGTGCCAGCAGCGTGGGGACTAGCGGGAGAATATACAATGAGCAGTTCTTC
TRBJ1-3 TRBV29-1 NA NA CSVGEGVSIGNTIYF TGCAGCGTTGGGGAAGGGGTGTCGATCGGAAACACCATATATTTT
TRBJ2-7 TRBV7-3 TRBD1 NA CASSSTGTASLYEQYF TGTGCCAGCAGCTCCACCGGGACAGCCTCACTATACGAGCAGTACTTC
TRBJ2-1 TRBV15 NA once CATSRGVPRGQFF TGTGCCACCAGCAGAGGAGTTCCCCGTGGGCAGTTCTTC
TRBJ1-1 TRBV30 TRBD1 NA CAWSDGTVNSEAFF TGTGCCTGGAGTGATGGGACAGTAAATTCTGAAGCTTTCTTT
TRBJ2-7 TRBV14 NA NA CASSQTAGTEQYF TGTGCCAGCAGCCAAACTGCGGGAACGGAGCAGTACTTC